This TCR beta chain was profiled in a study of OX40 agonist ivuxolimab in advanced cancers. Turning to the study itself: Patients were dosed with the agonistic anti-OX40 (CD134) antibody ivuxolimab. Patients were roughly 83% male with ages roughly 20 to 85, mean about 60.

Concerning this clone: As yet, its antigen is unknown.

Study-level points and caveats: Specificity for antigen went undetermined in the expanded peripheral T cells.

This table comes from immunoSEQ multiplex PCR, and its TCRdb copy is limited to in-frame clones, with some not included. In the table there are about 79,000 clones, approximately 85% of which are singletons. This receptor was taken from an adult with an advanced solid tumor such as melanoma, head and neck, liver or kidney cancer. The source was CD4+ or CD8+ T cells sorted from blood, collected in a trial of the OX40 agonist ivuxolimab.

In DNA form, the CDR3 reads TGTGCCAGCAGTTCATCCGGACAGGGGTACGAGCAGTACTTC. This gives the protein CASSSSGQGYEQYF. V gene TRBV6-6 combines with J gene TRBJ2-7, with TRBD1 identical over 9 bases. After removal of 4 bases from V and 4 bases from J, the junction contained 5 bases not matched to a gene. CDR1 MNHNY and CDR2 SVGAGI come from the germline V gene (reference sequence). The CDR3 spans 14 residues.